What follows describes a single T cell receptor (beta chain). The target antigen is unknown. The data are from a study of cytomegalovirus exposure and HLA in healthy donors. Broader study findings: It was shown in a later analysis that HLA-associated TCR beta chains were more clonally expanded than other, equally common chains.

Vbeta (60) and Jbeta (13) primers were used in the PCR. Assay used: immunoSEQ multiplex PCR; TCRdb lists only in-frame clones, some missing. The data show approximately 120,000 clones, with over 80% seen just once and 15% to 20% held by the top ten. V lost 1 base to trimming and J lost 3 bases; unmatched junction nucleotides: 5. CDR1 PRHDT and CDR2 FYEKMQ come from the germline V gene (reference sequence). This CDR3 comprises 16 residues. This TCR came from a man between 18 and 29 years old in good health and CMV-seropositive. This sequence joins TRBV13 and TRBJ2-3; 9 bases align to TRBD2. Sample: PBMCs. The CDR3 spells CASSLEGAGGTDTQYF. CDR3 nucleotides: TGTGCCAGCAGCTTAGAAGGAGCGGGGGGTACAGATACGCAGTATTTT.